There are many counts of the clone carrying this T cell receptor beta chain. Between the trimmed V and J ends, which lost 1 base and 7 bases, there was a span of 14 bases. The germline CDR1 and CDR2 sequences are LGHDT and YNNKEL (reference sequence). The CDR3 consists of 15 residues. These data originate in a study of T cells in Graves' hyperthyroidism and ophthalmopathy. About the research overall: Blood was drawn when the patient was first diagnosed and still untreated.

Exclusion followed for patients with uncontrolled infection, other autoimmune disease, pregnancy or lactation. Blood was drawn at first hyperthyroidism diagnosis, before any ophthalmopathy symptoms. PBMCs were derived from 10 ml fresh peripheral blood. Amplified regions were TCR beta CDR3 sequences from RNA transcripts. A set of HTBI primers served as the primers for a first-round RT-PCR of the TCR CDR3. One entry per CDR3 protein, called by TCRdb with MiXCR from the multiplex PCR reads. The sample consists of 250,000 to 300,000 distinct CDR3 sequences, 10% to 15% of them appearing once. The source of this sequence is a young woman with Graves' hyperthyroidism that later progressed to Graves' ophthalmopathy. The rearrangement links TRBV3-1 to TRBJ2-1; perhaps TRBD2 as D (5 bases). What was sequenced was blood. CDR3 sequence reads: CASSQVALALNEQFF. The CDR3 bases are TGTGCCAGCAGCCAAGTAGCTCTAGCCCTAAATGAGCAGTTCTTC.